The 29 T cell receptor beta chains listed next were all sequenced from one sample in a study of blood T cell repertoires in COVID-19. Here immunoSEQ multiplex PCR was the method, and the copy in TCRdb shows in-frame clones only, minus some. Seen here are about 140,000 clones, about four fifths observed once, and the top ten hold around 3.7%. The sample comprised peripheral blood. These receptors all come from a man in his 70s who had recovered from COVID-19.

The chain has TRBV6-5 and TRBJ1-2; possible D gene TRBD1, 5 bases. Trimming cost V 6 bases and J 6 bases, with 17 bases left between them. This CDR3 is 14 amino acids long. Germline V CDR1 and CDR2: MNHEY, SVGAGI. The CDR3: CASSDPGGTHGYTF. DNA for the CDR3: TGTGCCAGCAGCGACCCCGGGGGGACTCATGGCTACACCTTC.

The chain is built from TRBV6-5 and TRBJ2-7; 7 bases are shared with TRBD2. The CDR3 contains 14 residues. V trimming: 7 bases; J trimming: 3 bases; junction bases outside the gene matches: 9. The germline CDR1 and CDR2 sequences are MNHEY and SVGAGI. This CDR3 is CASTDLGGSYEQYF. CDR3 nucleotide sequence: TGTGCCAGCACAGACCTGGGGGGGAGCTACGAGCAGTACTTC.

The chain couples TRBV19 to TRBJ1-5, with D possibly matching TRBD1 (5 bases). In germline, CDR1 is LNHDA, CDR2 SQIVND (reference sequence). The CDR3 extends over 15 amino acids. Trimming took 10 bases from V and 0 from J, leaving 16 bases between them. The CDR3 coding sequence is TGTGCCACCCGGGCGGGGGTTTATAGCAATCAGCCCCAGCATTTT. This encodes CATRAGVYSNQPQHF. Full variable domain (remainder filled in from reference TRBV19 and TRBJ1-5): DGGITQSPKYLFRKEGQNVTLSCEQNLNHDAMYWYRQDPGQGLRLIYYSQIVNDFQKGDIAEGYSVSREKKESFPLTVTSAQKNPTAFYLCATRAGVYSNQPQHFGDGTRLSIL.

The rearrangement uses TRBV4-1 and TRBJ2-5, with 11 positions matching TRBD2. The germline CDR1 and CDR2 sequences are MGHRA and YSYEKL. CDR3 length: 17 amino acids. The ends lost 1 base at V and 4 bases at J; junction bases unmatched: 8. The CDR3 is CASSQVLAGGPRETQYF. The CDR3 bases are TGCGCCAGCAGCCAAGTCTTAGCGGGAGGGCCGCGAGAGACCCAGTACTTC.

This chain joins TRBV4-2 and TRBJ2-2; 10 nucleotides align to TRBD2. Germline trimming cut 1 base from V and 4 bases from J; bases unmatched to any gene: 9. CDR1 LGHNA and CDR2 YNFKEQ come from the germline V gene. The CDR3 totals 18 residues. The CDR3 bases are TGTGCCAGCAGCCAAGTGATCCTAGCGGGAGCTCTCACCGGGGAGCTGTTTTTT. Its protein product is CASSQVILAGALTGELFF.

CDR3 residues: CASSLVWGRGGKETQYF. The CDR3 region has the DNA TGTGCCAGCAGCTTAGTATGGGGCAGGGGTGGGAAAGAGACCCAGTACTTC. The genes are TRBV11-2 and TRBJ2-5; D possibly corresponds to TRBD1 (6 bases). Germline values: CDR1 SGHAT, CDR2 FQNNGV. The CDR3 covers 17 residues. Between the trimmed V and J ends, which lost 1 base and 3 bases, there was a span of 18 bases.

V is TRBV10-3 and J is TRBJ2-5, with D perhaps matching TRBD2 (5 bases). Trimming pared 3 bases from V and 2 bases from J, leaving 16 bases between. Germline values: CDR1 ENHRY, CDR2 SYGVKD. The CDR3 spans 16 residues. The CDR3 nucleotides are TGTGCCATCAGTGAAGATCGAAGCGGTCCTCAAGAGACCCAGTACTTC. Translating it yields CAISEDRSGPQETQYF.

V usage is TRBV6-5 and J usage is TRBJ1-2; 9 nucleotides agree with TRBD1. The CDR3 loop spans 15 amino acids. Germline-derived CDR1 and CDR2 are MNHEY and SVGAGI. The V gene end was trimmed by 6 bases and the J gene end by 0 bases; junction bases not matched to a gene: 5. The CDR3 DNA is TGTGCCAGCAGAAGGGACAGGGAAGCTAACTATGGCTACACCTTC. Translating it yields CASRRDREANYGYTF.

This clone was counted a few times. The chain carries TRBV7-8 and TRBJ1-1; TRBD1 agrees at 7 bases. Germline V CDR1 and CDR2: SGHVS, FQNEAQ. V shed 1 base and J 0 bases; nucleotides not matched to a gene: 5. CDR3 length equals 16 residues. CDR3 in amino acids: CASSLGDRAMNTEAFF. For the CDR3, the DNA is TGTGCCAGCAGCTTAGGAGACAGGGCTATGAACACTGAAGCTTTCTTT.

This clone was seen just once. This chain uses TRBV19 with TRBJ1-1; D not certain. V lost 1 base and J 11 bases, leaving 17 bases between the germline ends. The CDR3 length is 14 residues. The germline gives CDR1 LNHDA, CDR2 SQIVND (reference sequence). DNA for the CDR3: TGTGCCAGTAGTATAGGTTATCTTCGAGACACCGCTTTCTTT. This translates into CASSIGYLRDTAFF.

This chain connects TRBV30 to TRBJ1-4; possible D gene TRBD1, 5 bases. The CDR3 totals 14 residues. Germline CDR1 GTSNPN, CDR2 SVGIG (reference sequence). The V end was cut by 4 bases, the J end by 8 bases, with 17 bases between. DNA for the CDR3: TGTGCCTGGAATCCGGGAGGGGCGGGCGAAAAACTGTTTTTT. It specifies CAWNPGGAGEKLFF.

This rearrangement joins TRBV30 to TRBJ2-2; D is perhaps TRBD2 (7 bases). V was clipped by 0 bases and J by 4 bases, with 15 bases between them. The CDR3 runs 16 residues. Germline lookup yields CDR1 GTSNPN and CDR2 SVGIG (reference sequence). CDR3 protein: CAWSVLTGRGTGELFF. CDR3 bases: TGTGCCTGGAGTGTACTTACAGGGAGGGGCACCGGGGAGCTGTTTTTT.

The chain employs TRBV10-3 and TRBJ1-1, with D perhaps matching TRBD1 (5 bases). This CDR3 is built from 13 residues. V was shortened by 7 bases and J by 0 bases, with 9 bases between the two germline ends. Germline-derived CDR1 and CDR2 are ENHRY and SYGVKD. This CDR3 reads CAIMGGLNTEAFF. The CDR3 nucleotides are TGTGCCATCATGGGGGGACTGAACACTGAAGCTTTCTTT.

V gene TRBV5-1 combines with J gene TRBJ2-7, with TRBD1 matching 7 bases. Germline V CDR1 and CDR2: SGHRS, YFSETQ. Germline trimming cut 7 bases from V and 4 bases from J; bases unmatched to any gene: 5. CDR3 length: 12 residues. For the CDR3, the DNA is TGCGCCAGCCGACAGGGAGTATACGAGCAGTACTTC. It codes for CASRQGVYEQYF.

The CDR3, as DNA: TGTGCCAGCAGCTTGGCCCTCGGGGAAGAGACCCAGTACTTC. Protein sequence: CASSLALGEETQYF. The genes are TRBV5-5 and TRBJ2-5, with D perhaps matching TRBD2 (5 bases). The V end lost 0 bases, the J end lost 3 bases, and 9 bases lay between the germline ends. The CDR3 covers 14 residues. Per germline, CDR1 SGHKS and CDR2 YYEKEE (reference sequence).

This clone was observed a handful of times. The gene calls are TRBV7-8 and TRBJ2-1; D possibly corresponds to TRBD2 (6 bases). CDR3 length equals 15 residues. Germline V gene lookup returns CDR1 SGHVS and CDR2 FQNEAQ. Trimming took off 2 bases at V and 7 bases at J, with 15 bases between the two ends. The DNA for the CDR3 is TGTGCCAGCAGCTTAAGGTGGGACTCAGTGAATGAGCAGTTCTTC. Translation gives CASSLRWDSVNEQFF.

The V gene is TRBV11-2, the J gene TRBJ1-1, with unresolved D. CDR1 SGHAT and CDR2 FQNNGV come from the germline V gene. Trimming took off 1 base at V and 1 base at J, with 10 bases between the two ends. The CDR3 is 15 residues long. This CDR3 reads CASSLVGGRNTEAFF. Here the CDR3 DNA reads TGTGCCAGCAGCTTAGTTGGCGGCAGGAACACTGAAGCTTTCTTT.

The chain couples TRBV6-2 or TRBV6-3 to TRBJ2-1, with 8 bases aligning to TRBD2. Germline loops: CDR1 MNHEY, CDR2 SVGEGT. The CDR3 runs 20 residues. V lost 4 bases to trimming and J lost 0 bases; unmatched junction nucleotides: 17. The CDR3 loop reads CASSLPTTKLAVRSYNEQFF. For the CDR3, the DNA is TGTGCCAGCAGTTTACCAACAACGAAACTAGCGGTACGCTCCTACAATGAGCAGTTCTTC.

The sample holds a few counts of this clone. The chain joins TRBV6-5 to TRBJ2-7, with a weak D call TRBD2 (6 bases). Germline assignment: CDR1 MNHEY and CDR2 SVGAGI. CDR3 length: 15 amino acids. The germline V and J ends were trimmed by 6 bases and 0 bases, with 15 bases remaining between them. The CDR3 DNA follows: TGTGCCAGCAGAACAAGCGGGCTCAGCTCCTACGAGCAGTACTTC. Translating it yields CASRTSGLSSYEQYF.

The chain employs TRBV7-8 and TRBJ2-1; D perhaps matches TRBD2 (5 bases). Trimming removed 5 bases at V and 7 bases at J, with 12 bases between. The CDR3 length is 13 residues. The germline V gene encodes CDR1 SGHVS and CDR2 FQNEAQ. The CDR3 DNA reads TGTGCCAGCAGCCGAGGACTTGGGAATGAGCAGTTCTTC. Protein product: CASSRGLGNEQFF.

The CDR3 DNA follows: TGCAGCGTGGGGGCGTCAGGGGCCAACGTCCTGACTTTC. It codes for CSVGASGANVLTF. The chain couples TRBV29-1 to TRBJ2-6; TRBD1 might be the D (6 bases). This CDR3 is 13 amino acids long. Trimming took off 6 bases at V and 4 bases at J, with 10 bases between the two ends. Per germline, CDR1 SQVTM and CDR2 ANQGSEA.

The rearrangement links TRBV20-1 to TRBJ2-7; D unresolved. This CDR3 spans 11 amino acids. The V gene's germline CDR1 is DFQATT and CDR2 SNEGSKA (reference sequence). Trimming took 3 bases from V and 6 from J, leaving 9 bases between them. The CDR3: CSASLGAEQYF. In DNA form, the CDR3 reads TGCAGTGCTAGCCTAGGCGCCGAGCAGTACTTC.

In its sample, this clone was seen many times. The rearrangement links TRBV4-3 to TRBJ1-6, with 9 bases identical to TRBD1. This CDR3 is 15 amino acids long. Germline lookup yields CDR1 LGHNA and CDR2 YSLEER. After removal of 4 bases from V and 8 bases from J, the junction contained 6 bases not matched to a gene. DNA of the CDR3: TGCGCCAGCAGCCTCATGACAGGGGGAGATTCACCCCTCCACTTT. Translation gives CASSLMTGGDSPLHF.

V gene TRBV30 combines with J gene TRBJ2-3; TRBD2 might be the D (6 bases). This CDR3 region has 14 residues. Trimming pared 1 base from V and 0 bases from J, leaving 8 bases between. Germline V CDR1 and CDR2: GTSNPN, SVGIG (reference sequence). CDR3 in amino acids: CAWSDGGSTDTQYF. In DNA form, the CDR3 reads TGTGCCTGGAGTGACGGGGGTAGCACAGATACGCAGTATTTT.

The rearrangement joins TRBV18 to TRBJ2-7; 11 bases are shared with TRBD2. V trimming: 2 bases; J trimming: 2 bases; junction bases outside the gene matches: 2. The CDR3 sequence is 15 residues long. Germline V gene data show CDR1 as KGHSH and CDR2 as LQKENI. The CDR3 DNA sequence: TGTGCCAGCTCACCAGCTAGCGGGAGGACCTACGAGCAGTACTTC. Its translation: CASSPASGRTYEQYF.

The chain couples TRBV18 to TRBJ2-1; D unresolved. V gave up 2 bases and J gave up 4 bases, with 9 bases separating them. Germline CDR1 reads KGHSH; CDR2 reads LQKENI. The length of the CDR3 is 14 residues. Written as DNA, the CDR3 is TGTGCCAGCTCACCAAGCAGCGCGTACAATGAGCAGTTCTTC. Its translation is CASSPSSAYNEQFF.

The chain recombines TRBV27 with TRBJ2-5; D perhaps matches TRBD2 (6 bases). The CDR3 spans 16 residues. CDR1 MNHEY and CDR2 SMNVEV come from the germline V gene (reference sequence). V was clipped by 1 base and J by 2 bases, with 14 bases between them. The CDR3 reads CASSLLGGARQETQYF. The CDR3 DNA sequence: TGTGCCAGCAGTTTATTGGGGGGAGCGAGGCAAGAGACCCAGTACTTC.

In its sample, this clone was seen once. J is TRBJ1-2 and V is TRBV29-1, with D perhaps matching TRBD1 (5 bases). Per the germline V gene, CDR1 is SQVTM and CDR2 is ANQGSEA. This CDR3 contains 12 residues. Trimming pared 7 bases from V and 5 bases from J, leaving 14 bases between. The CDR3 reads CSDRMGGYGYTF. The CDR3 DNA reads TGCAGCGACAGGATGGGAGGGTATGGCTACACCTTC.

This clone was seen only a few times. The chain links TRBV2 to TRBJ1-2; 11 bases match TRBD1. This CDR3 contains 14 residues. J lost 7 bases, V lost 4 bases, and 5 bases had no gene match. Germline assignment: CDR1 SNHLY and CDR2 FYNNEI. CDR3 DNA sequence: TGTGCCAGCAGTGGGACAGGGGGCGTCATTGGCTACACCTTC. It is translated as CASSGTGGVIGYTF.